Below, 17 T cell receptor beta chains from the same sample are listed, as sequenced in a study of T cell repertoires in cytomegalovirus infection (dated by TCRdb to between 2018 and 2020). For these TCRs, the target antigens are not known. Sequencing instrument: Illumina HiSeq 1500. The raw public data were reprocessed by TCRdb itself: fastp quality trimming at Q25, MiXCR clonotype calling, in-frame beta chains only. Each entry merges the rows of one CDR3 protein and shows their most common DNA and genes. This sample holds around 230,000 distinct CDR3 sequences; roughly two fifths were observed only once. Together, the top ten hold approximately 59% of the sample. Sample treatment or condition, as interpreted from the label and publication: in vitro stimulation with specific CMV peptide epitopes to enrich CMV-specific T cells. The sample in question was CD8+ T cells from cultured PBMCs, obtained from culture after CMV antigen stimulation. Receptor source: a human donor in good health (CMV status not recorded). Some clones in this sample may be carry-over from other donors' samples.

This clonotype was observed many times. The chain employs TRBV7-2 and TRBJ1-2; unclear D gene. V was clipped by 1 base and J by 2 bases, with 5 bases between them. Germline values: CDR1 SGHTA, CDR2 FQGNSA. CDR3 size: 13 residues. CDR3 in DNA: TGTGCCAGCAGCTTAGGACGGAACTATGGCTACACCTTC. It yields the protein CASSLGRNYGYTF.

The CDR3 sequence is CASSPRRTSTDTQYF. In DNA, the CDR3 is TGTGCCAGCAGCCCGCGGCGGACTAGCACAGATACGCAGTATTTT. The chain joins TRBV7-6 to TRBJ2-3; D may be TRBD2 (5 bases). Germline V gene sequence: CDR1 SGHVS, CDR2 FNYEAQ. The V end lost 5 bases, the J end lost 0 bases, and 12 bases lay between the germline ends. The CDR3 totals 15 residues.

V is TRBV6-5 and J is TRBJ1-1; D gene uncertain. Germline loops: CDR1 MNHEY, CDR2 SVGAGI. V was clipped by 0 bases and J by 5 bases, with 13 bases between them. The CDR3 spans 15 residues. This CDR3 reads CASSYSASSRTEAFF. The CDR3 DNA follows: TGTGCCAGCAGTTACTCGGCCAGCTCGAGGACTGAAGCTTTCTTT.

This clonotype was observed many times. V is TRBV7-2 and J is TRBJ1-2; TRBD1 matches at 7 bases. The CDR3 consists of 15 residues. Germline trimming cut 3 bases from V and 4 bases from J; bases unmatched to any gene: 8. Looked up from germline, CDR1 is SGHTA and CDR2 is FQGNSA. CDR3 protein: CASSFRQGRLYGYTF. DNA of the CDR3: TGTGCCAGCAGCTTCCGACAGGGAAGACTCTATGGCTACACCTTC.

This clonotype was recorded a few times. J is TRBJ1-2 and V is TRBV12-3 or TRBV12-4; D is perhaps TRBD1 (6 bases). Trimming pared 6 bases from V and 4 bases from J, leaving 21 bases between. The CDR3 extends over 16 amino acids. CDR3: CASRLVGGDLPYGYTF. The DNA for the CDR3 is TGTGCCAGCAGGCTTGTAGGGGGGGACCTACCCTATGGCTACACCTTC.

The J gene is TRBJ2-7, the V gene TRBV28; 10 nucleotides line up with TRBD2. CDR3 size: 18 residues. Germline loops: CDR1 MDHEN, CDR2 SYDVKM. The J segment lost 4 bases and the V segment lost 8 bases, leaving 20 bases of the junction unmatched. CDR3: CASAPHGASGRSPYEQYF. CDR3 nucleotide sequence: TGTGCCAGCGCACCACACGGGGCTAGCGGGAGATCTCCTTACGAGCAGTACTTC.

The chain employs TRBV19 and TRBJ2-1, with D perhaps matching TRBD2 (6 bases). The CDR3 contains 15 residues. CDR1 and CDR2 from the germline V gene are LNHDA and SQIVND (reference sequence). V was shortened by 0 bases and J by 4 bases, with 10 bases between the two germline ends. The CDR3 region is CASSIDLGGYNEQFF. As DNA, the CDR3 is TGTGCCAGTAGTATAGATTTGGGGGGTTACAATGAGCAGTTCTTC.

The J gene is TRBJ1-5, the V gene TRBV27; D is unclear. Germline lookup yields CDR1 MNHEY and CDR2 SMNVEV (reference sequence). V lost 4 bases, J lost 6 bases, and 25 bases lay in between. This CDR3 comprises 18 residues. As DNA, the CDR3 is TGTGCCAGCAGTTCCTACCCCGTCCGTCGGGGTGGGAGTCAGCCCCAGCATTTT. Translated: CASSSYPVRRGGSQPQHF.

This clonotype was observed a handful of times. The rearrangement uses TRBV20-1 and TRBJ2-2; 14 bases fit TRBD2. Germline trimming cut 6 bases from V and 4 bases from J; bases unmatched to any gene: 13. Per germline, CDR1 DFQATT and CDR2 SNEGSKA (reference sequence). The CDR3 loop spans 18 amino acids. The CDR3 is CSAKGLAGGSGSTGELFF. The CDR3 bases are TGCAGTGCCAAAGGACTAGCGGGGGGCTCAGGTAGCACCGGGGAGCTGTTTTTT.

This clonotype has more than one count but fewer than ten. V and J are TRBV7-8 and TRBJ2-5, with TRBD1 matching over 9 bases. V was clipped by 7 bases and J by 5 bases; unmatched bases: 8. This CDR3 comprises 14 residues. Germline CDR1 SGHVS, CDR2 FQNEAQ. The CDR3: CASNLDRGEETQYF. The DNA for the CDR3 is TGTGCCAGCAACTTGGACAGGGGAGAGGAGACCCAGTACTTC.

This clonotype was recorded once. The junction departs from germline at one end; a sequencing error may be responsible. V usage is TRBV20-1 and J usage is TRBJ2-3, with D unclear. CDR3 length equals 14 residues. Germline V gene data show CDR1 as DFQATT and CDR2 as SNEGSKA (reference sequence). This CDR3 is CSARRGPATDTPYF. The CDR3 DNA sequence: TGCAGTGCTAGACGAGGACCAGCCACAGATACGCCGTATTTT.

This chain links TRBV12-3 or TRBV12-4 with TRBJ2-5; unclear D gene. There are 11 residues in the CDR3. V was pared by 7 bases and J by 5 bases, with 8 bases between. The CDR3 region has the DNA TGTGCCAGCACCGACTCGGAGACCCAGTACTTC. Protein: CASTDSETQYF.

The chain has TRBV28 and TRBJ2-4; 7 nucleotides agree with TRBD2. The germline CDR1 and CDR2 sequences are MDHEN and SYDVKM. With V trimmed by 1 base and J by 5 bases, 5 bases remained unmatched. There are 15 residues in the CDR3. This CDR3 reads CASSLFGEGENIQYF. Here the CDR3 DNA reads TGTGCCAGCAGTTTATTTGGGGAGGGCGAAAACATTCAGTACTTC.

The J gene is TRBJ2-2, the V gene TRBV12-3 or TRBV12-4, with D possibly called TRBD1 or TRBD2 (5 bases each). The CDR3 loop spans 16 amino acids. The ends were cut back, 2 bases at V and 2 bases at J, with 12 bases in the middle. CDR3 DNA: TGTGCCAGCAGTTTACGAGGTGGGACCAACACCGGGGAGCTGTTTTTT. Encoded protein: CASSLRGGTNTGELFF.

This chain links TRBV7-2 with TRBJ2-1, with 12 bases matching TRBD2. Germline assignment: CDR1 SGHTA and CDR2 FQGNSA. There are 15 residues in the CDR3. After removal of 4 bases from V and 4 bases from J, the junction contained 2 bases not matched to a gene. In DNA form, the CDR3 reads TGTGCCAGCAGCTCTAGCGGGGGGGGATACAATGAGCAGTTCTTC. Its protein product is CASSSSGGGYNEQFF.

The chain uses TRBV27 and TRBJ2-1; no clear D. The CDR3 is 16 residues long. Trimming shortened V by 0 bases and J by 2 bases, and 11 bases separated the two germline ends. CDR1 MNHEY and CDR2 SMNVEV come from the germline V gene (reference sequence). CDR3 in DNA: TGTGCCAGCAGTTTATCGGTGGATCGGACCTACAATGAGCAGTTCTTC. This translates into CASSLSVDRTYNEQFF.

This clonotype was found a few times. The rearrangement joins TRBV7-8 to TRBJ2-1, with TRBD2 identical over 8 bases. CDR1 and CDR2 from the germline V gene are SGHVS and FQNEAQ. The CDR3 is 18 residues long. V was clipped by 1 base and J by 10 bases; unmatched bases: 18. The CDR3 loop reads CASSLVGGAGVLGREQFF. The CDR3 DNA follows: TGTGCCAGCAGCTTAGTGGGGGGAGCGGGGGTCCTCGGGAGGGAGCAGTTCTTC.